The 30 T cell receptor beta chains listed next were all sequenced from one sample in a study of CD8+CD57+ T cells in acquired aplastic anemia. CDR3 and TCR beta VDJ profiling relied on genomic DNA as the template. TCRdb re-analysed the reads in MiXCR, keeping a single row per CDR3 protein. The sample holds 110,000 or so distinct CDR3 sequences, 40% to 60% seen once. Sequencing input: sorted CD4+, CD8+, or CD8+CD57+ T cells (not recorded which) from PBMCs. Receptors originate from a human donor in good health, serving as a control.

V is TRBV12-3 or TRBV12-4 and J is TRBJ1-4; D is ambiguous. With 6 bases removed from V and 8 bases from J, the gap between germline ends came to 13 bases. CDR3 length: 13 amino acids. The DNA for the CDR3 is TGTGCCAGCAGGAGAGGTTCGGGGGAAAAACTGTTTTTT. It codes for CASRRGSGEKLFF.

This chain joins TRBV10-3 and TRBJ2-7; TRBD1 agrees at 7 bases. The CDR3 length is 17 residues. Germline-derived CDR1 and CDR2 are ENHRY and SYGVKD. The junction had 12 bases not matched to a gene; V was cut back by 3 bases and J by 1 base. CDR3 nucleotide sequence: TGTGCCATCAGTGACCCGAGCACAGGGGAAGCATCCTACGAGCAGTACTTC. Encoded protein: CAISDPSTGEASYEQYF.

CDR3 sequence (DNA): TGTGCCAGCAGTGTGAGTAGTAATGAGCAGTTCTTC. Its protein product is CASSVSSNEQFF. V and J are TRBV2 and TRBJ2-1; D ambiguous. Germline values: CDR1 SNHLY, CDR2 FYNNEI. The CDR3 runs to 12 residues. V lost 4 bases to trimming and J lost 7 bases, with 8 bases between them.

This clonotype was detected only once. The chain uses TRBV2 and TRBJ1-5; D unclear. Trimming stripped 4 bases from V and 0 bases from J, with 4 bases between. The CDR3 is 13 residues long. Germline V gene sequence: CDR1 SNHLY, CDR2 FYNNEI. CDR3 sequence reads: CASSGSSNQPQHF. DNA for the CDR3: TGTGCCAGCAGTGGGTCTAGCAATCAGCCCCAGCATTTT.

This chain uses TRBV10-3 with TRBJ2-5, with D possibly being TRBD2 (6 bases). The CDR3 runs to 16 residues. CDR1 is ENHRY and CDR2 is SYGVKD in the germline V gene. The V end lost 3 bases, the J end lost 0 bases, and 14 bases lay between the germline ends. The CDR3 region is CAISDLTRRDQETQYF. CDR3 sequence (DNA): TGTGCCATCAGTGACCTGACTAGGCGGGACCAAGAGACCCAGTACTTC.

J is TRBJ2-5 and V is TRBV19, with 8 bases identical to TRBD2. This CDR3 contains 13 residues. Per the germline V gene, CDR1 is LNHDA and CDR2 is SQIVND (reference sequence). J gave up 1 base and V 5 bases, and 0 bases lay outside the gene matches. CDR3 coding DNA: TGTGCCAGTAGTGCGGGGGGCCAAGAGACCCAGTACTTC. Translating it yields CASSAGGQETQYF.

This clonotype was detected many times. V and J are TRBV10-3 and TRBJ1-2; 10 bases fit TRBD1. Germline V lookup: CDR1 ENHRY, CDR2 SYGVKD. V gave up 2 bases and J gave up 8 bases; unmatched junction bases: 2. This CDR3 is built from 13 residues. CDR3 nucleotide sequence: TGTGCCATCAGTGAGGGGACAGGGGACGGCTACACCTTC. Protein sequence: CAISEGTGDGYTF.

The chain links TRBV29-1 to TRBJ2-5, with 11 bases fitting TRBD2. CDR3 size: 15 residues. V was clipped by 8 bases and J by 5 bases; unmatched bases: 13. The germline gives CDR1 SQVTM, CDR2 ANQGSEA. This chain's CDR3 is CSSAIAGGLDETQYF. In nucleotides, the CDR3 is TGCAGCAGCGCCATAGCGGGGGGGCTAGATGAGACCCAGTACTTC. Combining the CDR3 with reference TRBV29-1 and TRBJ2-5 gives the whole variable domain SAVISQKPSRDICQRGTSLTIQCQVDSQVTMMFWYRQQPGQSLTLIATANQGSEATYESGFVIDKFPISRPNLTFSTLTVSNMSPEDSSIYLCSSAIAGGLDETQYFGPGTRLLVL.

This chain uses TRBV7-2 with TRBJ2-7, with unresolved D. Germline values: CDR1 SGHTA, CDR2 FQGNSA. The CDR3 is 13 amino acids. The V gene lost 5 bases and the J gene lost 7 bases, with 15 bases spanning the gap. DNA of the CDR3: TGTGCCAGCAGCGGCTGGACGGATGGGGAGCAGTACTTC. Encoded protein: CASSGWTDGEQYF.

The V and J genes are TRBV25-1 and TRBJ2-7; D might be TRBD1 or TRBD2, each matching 7 bases. Trimming stripped 4 bases from V and 6 bases from J, with 22 bases between. The CDR3 is 16 amino acids. Looked up from germline, CDR1 is MGHDK and CDR2 is SYGVNS. In DNA form, the CDR3 reads TGTGCCAGCAGTGGGGGGGGCAGGGGGACTGCTTCCGAGCAGTACTTC. Its translation is CASSGGGRGTASEQYF.

This clonotype was counted only a few times. V gene TRBV7-2 combines with J gene TRBJ2-7, with D hard to call. This CDR3 comprises 16 residues. V dropped 0 bases and J dropped 4 bases, with 16 bases sitting between them. Germline CDR1 and CDR2: SGHTA and FQGNSA. The CDR3 loop is CASSLAPTTYLYEQYF. The CDR3 nucleotides are TGTGCCAGCAGCTTAGCTCCTACCACCTACTTATACGAGCAGTACTTC.

The chain carries TRBV6-2 or TRBV6-3 and TRBJ1-1; 12 bases line up with TRBD1. The germline gives CDR1 MNHEY, CDR2 SVGEGT. Trimming took 5 bases from V and 10 from J; bases not matched to a gene: 14. The CDR3 is made up of 16 amino acids. The CDR3 nucleotides read TGTGCCAGCAGTCGAAGCCCGGGACAGGGGGCCCAAGGAGCTTTCTTT. It encodes CASSRSPGQGAQGAFF.

Here the CDR3 reads CASWGQGSGANVLTF. The CDR3 DNA sequence: TGTGCCAGCTGGGGGCAGGGCTCTGGGGCCAACGTCCTGACTTTC. The chain links TRBV6-1 to TRBJ2-6; D is perhaps TRBD1 (6 bases). The CDR3 has 15 residues. Germline values: CDR1 MNHNS, CDR2 SASEGT. V dropped 8 bases and J dropped 0 bases, with 11 bases sitting between them.

The chain recombines TRBV6-1 with TRBJ2-7; TRBD1 matches 10 bases. V dropped 11 bases and J dropped 7; count of bases not matched to a gene: 8. This CDR3 is 12 amino acids long. Germline V gives CDR1 MNHNS, CDR2 SASEGT. Here the CDR3 reads CAAGTGVGEQYF. CDR3 nucleotides: TGTGCCGCCGGGACAGGGGTGGGGGAGCAGTACTTC.

The chain has TRBV2 and TRBJ1-2, with 10 nucleotides matching TRBD1. CDR1 and CDR2 from the germline V gene are SNHLY and FYNNEI. The CDR3 loop spans 15 amino acids. J was trimmed by 4 bases and V by 7 bases; bases with no gene match: 9. The CDR3 protein is CASTGAGTGVYGYTF. CDR3 DNA: TGTGCCAGCACTGGGGCCGGGACAGGGGTCTATGGCTACACCTTC.

This clonotype was recorded at least ten times. The rearrangement links TRBV6-1 to TRBJ1-5; TRBD1 is a possible D gene (6 bases). The V end lost 10 bases, the J end lost 11 bases, and 12 bases lay between the germline ends. CDR3 length: 10 amino acids. Germline V CDR1 and CDR2: MNHNS, SASEGT. This CDR3 reads CATHDRTQHF. The CDR3 DNA reads TGTGCCACGCACGACAGGACCCAGCATTTT.

A few counts support this clonotype. This sequence joins TRBV10-3 and TRBJ1-5; no clear D gene. Trimming stripped 2 bases from V and 5 bases from J, with 7 bases between. Germline CDR1 is ENHRY and CDR2 is SYGVKD. This CDR3 region has 13 residues. In DNA, the CDR3 is TGTGCCATCAGTGAGGACACTTATCAGCCCCAGCATTTT. Residues: CAISEDTYQPQHF.

This clonotype was recorded at least ten times. The gene calls are TRBV6-5 and TRBJ2-7; D unclear. Per the germline V gene, CDR1 is MNHEY and CDR2 is SVGAGI. With 3 bases removed from V and 2 bases from J, the gap between germline ends came to 11 bases. This CDR3 has 14 amino acids. The CDR3 sequence: CASSYGRNAYEQYF. CDR3 in DNA: TGTGCCAGCAGTTATGGTCGGAATGCCTACGAGCAGTACTTC.

This chain connects TRBV20-1 to TRBJ2-1; 8 bases map to TRBD2. Losses at the gene ends were 0 bases for V and 6 bases for J; bases not matched to a gene: 10. This CDR3 spans 16 amino acids. Germline loops: CDR1 DFQATT, CDR2 SNEGSKA (reference sequence). The CDR3 reads CSAREMTSEYCNEQFF. The CDR3, as DNA: TGCAGTGCTAGAGAAATGACTAGCGAGTACTGCAATGAGCAGTTCTTC.

The rearrangement uses TRBV5-1 and TRBJ2-3; the D call may be TRBD1 or TRBD2 (7 bases each). Trimming pared 1 base from V and 9 bases from J, leaving 18 bases between. The CDR3 is 15 amino acids. CDR1 is SGHRS and CDR2 is YFSETQ in the germline V gene. For the CDR3, the DNA is TGCGCCAGCAGCTTGTCGCAGGGGGGACTACAAACGCAGTATTTT. It specifies CASSLSQGGLQTQYF. The complete variable domain, with remaining parts taken from reference TRBV5-1 and TRBJ2-3, reads KAGVTQTPRYLIKTRGQQVTLSCSPISGHRSVSWYQQTPGQGLQFLFEYFSETQRNKGNFPGRFSGRQFSNSRSEMNVSTLELGDSALYLCASSLSQGGLQTQYFGPGTRLTVL.

The chain links TRBV6-1 to TRBJ1-1; 9 bases are a match to TRBD1. In germline, CDR1 is MNHNS, CDR2 SASEGT. Germline trimming cut 7 bases from V and 3 bases from J; bases unmatched to any gene: 6. CDR3 length: 14 amino acids. The CDR3 DNA follows: TGTGCCAGCAATCACAGGGGGCTCGACACTGAAGCTTTCTTT. Translating gives CASNHRGLDTEAFF.

This clonotype occurred a few times. This sequence joins TRBV4-1 and TRBJ1-4; D is undetermined. The germline V gene encodes CDR1 MGHRA and CDR2 YSYEKL. The CDR3 sequence is 15 residues long. With 4 bases removed from V and 7 bases from J, the gap between germline ends came to 16 bases. The CDR3 is CASSLGPGSGEKLFF. The CDR3 DNA reads TGCGCCAGCAGCCTTGGGCCGGGGTCGGGTGAAAAACTGTTTTTT.

This clonotype came up many times. The CDR3 DNA follows: TGCGCCAGCAGCGGTCCCAACGAGCAGTACTTC. As protein: CASSGPNEQYF. The chain employs TRBV5-1 and TRBJ2-7, with unresolved D. Trimming pared 4 bases from V and 5 bases from J, leaving 7 bases between. CDR3 length: 11 residues. Germline V lookup: CDR1 SGHRS, CDR2 YFSETQ.

There are many counts of this clonotype. The V gene is TRBV27, the J gene TRBJ1-6, with D unresolved. Between the trimmed V and J ends, which lost 5 bases and 9 bases, there was a span of 8 bases. The CDR3 has 12 residues. The germline gives CDR1 MNHEY, CDR2 SMNVEV (reference sequence). CDR3 loop: CASSEGGSPLHF. The CDR3 DNA is TGTGCCAGCAGTGAAGGTGGTTCACCCCTCCACTTT.

In this sample, this clonotype turned up a few times. The chain recombines TRBV19 with TRBJ2-7, with a tentative D call TRBD1 (7 bases). The CDR3 totals 14 residues. Trimming took off 5 bases at V and 6 bases at J, with 17 bases between the two ends. Germline V gives CDR1 LNHDA, CDR2 SQIVND (reference sequence). CDR3 sequence reads: CASSQGGVVGEQYF. As DNA, the CDR3 is TGTGCCAGTAGTCAGGGGGGCGTAGTAGGCGAGCAGTACTTC.

This clonotype was seen a few times. A much larger clone lies a single base off, so this may be a read error. This chain links TRBV5-5 with TRBJ1-2; D perhaps matches TRBD1 (5 bases). Germline V gives CDR1 SGHKS, CDR2 YYEKEE (reference sequence). The CDR3 sequence is 14 residues long. The CDR3 bases are TGTGCCTGCAGCCTCGGGCAGGGAGGCTATGGCTACACCTTC. It is translated as CACSLGQGGYGYTF. Based on the CDR3 plus reference TRBV5-5 and TRBJ1-2, the full variable domain is DAGVTQSPTHLIKTRGQQVTLRCSPISGHKSVSWYQQVLGQGPQFIFQYYEKEERGRGNFPDRFSARQFPNYSSELNVNALLLGDSALYLCACSLGQGGYGYTFGSGTRLTVV.

V usage is TRBV6-1 and J usage is TRBJ2-1, with 10 bases fitting TRBD2. V trimming: 6 bases; J trimming: 4 bases; junction bases outside the gene matches: 6. From germline, CDR1 is MNHNS and CDR2 SASEGT. The CDR3 extends over 15 amino acids. Here the CDR3 reads CASRIGLAAYNEQFF. For the CDR3, the DNA is TGTGCCAGCAGAATCGGACTAGCGGCTTACAATGAGCAGTTCTTC.

As concerns this clonotype: A read error may explain this, as a much larger clone is one base away. This chain links TRBV4-3 with TRBJ2-1; D perhaps matches TRBD1 (6 bases). This CDR3 region has 11 residues. Germline-derived CDR1 and CDR2 are LGHNA and YSLEER. CDR3 amino acids: CANSQGSEQFF. CDR3 DNA: TGCGCCAACAGCCAGGGGAGTGAGCAGTTCTTC.

This clonotype was detected many times. CDR3 protein: CASTLAGGSDTQYF. The CDR3 nucleotides read TGTGCCAGCACCCTAGCGGGGGGGTCAGATACGCAGTATTTT. The chain recombines TRBV9 with TRBJ2-3; 12 nucleotides match TRBD2. CDR3 length: 14 residues. V lost 6 bases and J lost 4; bases outside the gene matches: 3. The V gene's germline CDR1 is SGDLS and CDR2 YYNGEE.

The chain recombines TRBV7-3 with TRBJ2-3; D is perhaps TRBD2 (6 bases). CDR1 is SGHTA, CDR2 FQGTGA, per germline. V lost 2 bases and J lost 14, with 17 bases in between. The CDR3 contains 13 residues. CDR3 region: CASSLDGTPRWYF. CDR3 nucleotides: TGTGCCAGCAGCTTAGACGGGACTCCCAGATGGTATTTT.